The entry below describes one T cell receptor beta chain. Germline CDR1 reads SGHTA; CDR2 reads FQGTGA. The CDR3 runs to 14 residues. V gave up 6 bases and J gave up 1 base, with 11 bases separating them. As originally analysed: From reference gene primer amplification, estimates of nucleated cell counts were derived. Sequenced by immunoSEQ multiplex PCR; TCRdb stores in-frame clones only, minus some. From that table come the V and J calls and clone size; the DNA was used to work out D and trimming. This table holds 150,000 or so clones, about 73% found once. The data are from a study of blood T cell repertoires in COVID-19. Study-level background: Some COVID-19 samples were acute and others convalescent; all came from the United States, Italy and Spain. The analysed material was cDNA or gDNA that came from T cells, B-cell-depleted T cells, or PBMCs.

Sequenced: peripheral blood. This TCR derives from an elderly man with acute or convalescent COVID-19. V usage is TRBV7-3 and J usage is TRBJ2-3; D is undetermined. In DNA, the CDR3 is TGTGCCAGCAGTCCGCCCCTAGGCACAGATACGCAGTATTTT. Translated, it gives CASSPPLGTDTQYF. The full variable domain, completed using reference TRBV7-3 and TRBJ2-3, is GAGVSQTPSNKVTEKGKYVELRCDPISGHTALYWYRQSLGQGPEFLIYFQGTGAADDSGLPNDRFFAVRPEGSVSTLKIQRTERGDSAVYLCASSPPLGTDTQYFGPGTRLTVL.